This TCR beta chain was sequenced for a study of cytomegalovirus exposure and HLA in healthy donors. The wider study: Assignment to the Caucasian-associated ancestry cluster applied to around 76% of the approximately 400 genotyped donors. Study-wide results and limits: TCR beta V- and J-gene trimming was later associated with a missense DCLRE1C variant. Further analysis was carried out later, and it showed several of the most significant clusters appearing linked to common viral pathogens. Excluded: some indistinguishable V segments such as TRBV6-2 and TRBV6-3.

The PCR made use of 60 Vbeta and 13 Jbeta primers. Profiling relied on immunoSEQ multiplex PCR, and the TCRdb table lists in-frame clones only, not all of them. The data contain about 180,000 clones, about 77% of them singletons. Concerning this clone itself: What it binds is not known.

V lost 0 bases and J lost 4; bases outside the gene matches: 2. This CDR3 has 15 amino acids. Germline assignment: CDR1 SGHRS and CDR2 YFSETQ. Sequencing was carried out using PBMCs. The gene calls are TRBV5-1 and TRBJ2-1; 9 bases agree with TRBD2. The origin of this receptor is a woman in her 30s in good health and CMV-seropositive. The CDR3 sequence: CASSLVGLAYNEQFF. CDR3 coding DNA: TGCGCCAGCAGCTTGGTGGGACTAGCTTACAATGAGCAGTTCTTC.